This T cell receptor beta chain came from a study of post-analysis software for immune sequencing data (dated by TCRdb to the mid-2010s). Notes on the research overall: Disease courses on record covered relapsing-remitting, secondary progressive and progressive-relapsing multiple sclerosis, though some patients had no subtype annotation. Patient repertoires were compared against around twelve previously published healthy control repertoires from donors aged about 6 to 26 years. A subset of samples was prepared in parallel using single-end sample barcoding, then pooled and co-amplified after Illumina adapter ligation. The investigation overall reported the following: Compared with controls, multiple sclerosis patients had significantly lower normalized Chao1 diversity, a finding suggesting substantial peripheral T-cell clonal expansion. The multiple sclerosis patient group was slightly younger than the control group. Four or five TRBV segments, including TRBV5-6, TRBV5-1 and TRBV20-1, were significantly more frequent in patients than controls. Direct clustering with F measure revealed strong co-clustering of samples prepared in the same batch, which led to a batch-effect correction.

To prepare the library, PCR was applied. The instrument given in TCRdb is Illumina HiSeq 2500. To reduce PCR and sequencing biases, unique molecular identifiers were built into the TCR beta cDNA libraries. Approximately 500,000 cDNA molecules were obtained per 1 to 10 million input T cells, so each molecule approximated one T cell. The same protocol used for the earlier healthy control dataset was applied to prepare and sequence the patient libraries. Within a given batch, samples were prepared together, multiplexed and sequenced on the same HiSeq lane. Concerning the study's data processing: MIGEC handled the raw barcoded reads, throwing out single-read molecular identifier groups before consensus assembly and CDR3 extraction. VDJtools was used for post-analysis of the clonotype tables, with diversity normalized by down-sampling every dataset to the smallest sample size. Repertoire overlap clustering matched CDR3 amino acid but not nucleotide sequences to correct batch-related cross-sample contamination. TCRdb handled the public reads itself, with Q25 trimming in fastp and clone calling in MiXCR, and kept productive beta chains. Entries that share a CDR3 protein sequence are merged under the most common genes and DNA. What appears here as the V and J calls and clone size reflects TCRdb's work, not the paper's. This sample holds hundreds of thousands of distinct CDR3 sequences; about 39% were observed only once. The top ten clones comprise approximately 7.6% of the sample.

V and J are truncated by 3 bases and 4 bases respectively, leaving an intervening sequence of 9 bases. As encoded in the germline V gene (reference sequence), CDR1 is MNHEY while CDR2 is SMNVEV. The CDR3 has 13 amino acids, counting the end cysteine and phenylalanine. The entry retains the CDR3 DNA only, 39 bases that are in frame from base 1. TCR beta repertoires were profiled from peripheral blood of roughly 13 young patients with multiple sclerosis to demonstrate the VDJtools post-analysis software. The multiple sclerosis patients were children and adolescents ranging in age from roughly 6 to 16 years. Turning to this clonotype: Its antigen is still unknown. Base quality data are lacking; no much larger clone is found one base away.

Rearrangement joined TRBV27 to TRBJ1-2, and TRBD1 may be the D gene, going by 5 matching bases. This receptor was identified in a girl aged 2 to 9 with multiple sclerosis. What was sequenced was blood. The bases read TGTGCCAGCAGTTTGGCAGGGATCTATGGCTACACCTTC. Translated, this gives CASSLAGIYGYTF.